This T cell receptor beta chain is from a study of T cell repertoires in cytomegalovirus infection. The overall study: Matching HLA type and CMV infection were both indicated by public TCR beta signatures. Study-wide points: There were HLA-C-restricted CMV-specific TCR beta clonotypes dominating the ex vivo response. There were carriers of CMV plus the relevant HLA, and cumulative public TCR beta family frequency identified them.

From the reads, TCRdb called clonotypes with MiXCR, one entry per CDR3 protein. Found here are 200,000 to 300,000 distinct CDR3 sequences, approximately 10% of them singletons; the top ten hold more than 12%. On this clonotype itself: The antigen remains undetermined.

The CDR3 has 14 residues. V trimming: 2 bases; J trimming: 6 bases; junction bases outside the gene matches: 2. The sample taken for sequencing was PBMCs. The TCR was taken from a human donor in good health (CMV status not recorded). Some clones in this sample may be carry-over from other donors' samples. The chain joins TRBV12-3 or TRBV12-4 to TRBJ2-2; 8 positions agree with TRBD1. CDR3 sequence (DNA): TGTGCCAGCAGTTTAACAGGGGGGTCCGGGGAGCTGTTTTTT. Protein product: CASSLTGGSGELFF.